The next 29 T cell receptor beta chains were all read from a single sample in a study of shared clonotypes between healthy human individuals (dated by TCRdb to about 2020). Libraries came from the immunoSEQ multiplex PCR assay. The source is immuneACCESS, and TCRdb retained only in-frame sequences with V and J called. Part of the clones is not carried over; for the studies checked, unresolved V genes explain less than half of this, and the remainder is unexplained. A total of fewer than 850,000 clones appear in this sample, around 72% of them only once. Less than 2% of the sample goes to the ten largest clones. Sequencing used memory CD4+ T cells sorted from blood. In light of the paper, this sample's cell subset or site label describes: CD45RA-negative fraction. Source of these receptors: a woman under 40 in good health.

Points on this clone: Other DNA sequences in the same sample also yield this CDR3. CDR3 protein: CASSLARGAGELFF. The CDR3, as DNA: TGCGCCAGCAGCTTGGCAAGGGGGGCCGGGGAGCTGTTTTTT. The V and J genes are TRBV5-1 and TRBJ2-2; either TRBD1 or TRBD2 may fit D (6 bases each). The germline V gene encodes CDR1 SGHRS and CDR2 YFSETQ. Trimming cost V 0 bases and J 6 bases, with 9 bases left between them. There are 14 residues in the CDR3.

The J gene is TRBJ1-2, the V gene TRBV7-9, with D hard to call. The CDR3 totals 13 residues. Germline CDR1 and CDR2: SEHNR and FQNEAQ (reference sequence). Between the trimmed V and J ends, which lost 5 bases and 7 bases, there was a span of 14 bases. The CDR3 bases are TGTGCCAGCAGCCCTACGGACCACTCTGGCTACACCTTC. Amino acids: CASSPTDHSGYTF.

This chain uses TRBV7-3 with TRBJ2-5; 11 bases are shared with TRBD2. This CDR3 is built from 16 residues. Germline CDR1 reads SGHTA; CDR2 reads FQGTGA. V lost 1 base to trimming and J lost 4 bases; unmatched junction nucleotides: 5. The CDR3 loop is CASSLKGTSGTETQYF. The CDR3 DNA sequence: TGTGCCAGCAGCTTAAAGGGGACTAGCGGTACAGAGACCCAGTACTTC.

The CDR3: CASRTSGASYNEQFF. The DNA for the CDR3 is TGTGCCAGCAGAACTAGCGGAGCCTCCTACAATGAGCAGTTCTTC. V is TRBV11-2 and J is TRBJ2-1; 8 bases fit TRBD2. Trimming at V came to 6 bases and at J to 0 bases, leaving 4 bases not matched to a gene. Germline V lookup: CDR1 SGHAT, CDR2 FQNNGV. The CDR3 contains 15 residues.

The gene calls are TRBV19 and TRBJ2-1; the match to TRBD2 covers 11 bases. J lost 3 bases, V lost 5 bases, and 3 bases had no gene match. The CDR3 runs 15 residues. Germline CDR1 and CDR2: LNHDA and SQIVND (reference sequence). The CDR3, as DNA: TGTGCCAGTAGTTTTAGCGGGAGGGTCTACAATGAGCAGTTCTTC. Translating it yields CASSFSGRVYNEQFF.

This sequence joins TRBV7-8 and TRBJ2-5; D is unclear. Germline lookup yields CDR1 SGHVS and CDR2 FQNEAQ. The CDR3 spans 13 residues. V was cut by 5 bases and J by 4 bases, with 11 bases left in between. CDR3 in DNA: TGTGCCAGCAGCGTAAAGGTCCCAGAGACCCAGTACTTC. Translation: CASSVKVPETQYF.

The chain combines TRBV9 with TRBJ2-1; 7 bases map to TRBD2. Germline V lookup: CDR1 SGDLS, CDR2 YYNGEE. The CDR3 is 14 residues long. With 4 bases clipped from V and 6 bases from J, the junction kept 7 bases outside the gene matches. CDR3 loop: CASSPTSEGNEQFF. CDR3 coding DNA: TGTGCCAGCAGCCCAACTAGCGAAGGCAATGAGCAGTTCTTC.

The chain has TRBV5-1 and TRBJ1-1; D not certain. Germline CDR1 reads SGHRS; CDR2 reads YFSETQ. This CDR3 spans 13 amino acids. V gave up 4 bases and J gave up 4 bases, with 11 bases separating them. The DNA of the CDR3 is TGCGCCAGCAGCCCCCAGGTGGGCACTGAAGCTTTCTTT. Protein: CASSPQVGTEAFF.

The chain links TRBV11-1 to TRBJ2-7; tentative D call: TRBD1 (5 bases). Germline CDR1 and CDR2: SGHAT and FQDESV (reference sequence). The V gene lost 6 bases and the J gene lost 0 bases, with 12 bases spanning the gap. This CDR3 contains 14 residues. The CDR3 DNA follows: TGTGCCAGCAGAAGACAGACAAACTCCTACGAGCAGTACTTC. Protein sequence: CASRRQTNSYEQYF.

Written as DNA, the CDR3 is TGTGCCAGCAGGAGGGGCAGCGCCCACACTGAAGCTTTCTTT. Its translation is CASRRGSAHTEAFF. This rearrangement joins TRBV27 to TRBJ1-1; the D gene is possibly TRBD1 (5 bases). Germline CDR1 is MNHEY and CDR2 is SMNVEV (reference sequence). The CDR3 consists of 14 residues. Trimming stripped 6 bases from V and 3 bases from J, with 14 bases between.

V usage is TRBV28 and J usage is TRBJ2-5; D may be TRBD1 or TRBD2 (5 bases each). V lost 5 bases, J lost 5 bases, and 27 bases lay in between. The CDR3 consists of 18 residues. Germline CDR1 is MDHEN and CDR2 is SYDVKM. Here the CDR3 reads CASSRGEGSGGWWETQYF. The CDR3 region has the DNA TGTGCCAGCAGTCGCGGTGAGGGGAGTGGTGGTTGGTGGGAGACCCAGTACTTC.

In its sample, this clone was seen once. The gene calls are TRBV27 and TRBJ2-1; possible D gene TRBD2, 6 bases. The CDR3 spans 16 residues. Germline CDR1 reads MNHEY; CDR2 reads SMNVEV (reference sequence). The V gene lost 1 base and the J gene lost 9 bases, with 19 bases spanning the gap. CDR3 nucleotide sequence: TGTGCCAGCAGTTTATTGCAATCTCGGGAGACGGGTGAGCAGTTCTTC. Amino acid sequence: CASSLLQSRETGEQFF.

The chain links TRBV2 to TRBJ2-7, with D perhaps matching TRBD1 (6 bases). The germline V gene encodes CDR1 SNHLY and CDR2 FYNNEI. CDR3 length equals 14 residues. V shed 9 bases and J shed 3 bases, with 18 bases lying between them. The CDR3 coding sequence is TGTGCCAGTCACCGACAGGATTTGGGCTACGAGCAGTACTTC. Translation gives CASHRQDLGYEQYF.

This clone came up once. The V and J genes are TRBV28 and TRBJ2-7; 8 bases fit TRBD1. Germline CDR1 and CDR2: MDHEN and SYDVKM. V lost 6 bases to trimming and J lost 4 bases; unmatched junction nucleotides: 11. The CDR3 runs 15 residues. CDR3 nucleotide sequence: TGTGCCAGCAGCCCAGACAGGGGTCGAAGGTACGAGCAGTACTTC. This translates into CASSPDRGRRYEQYF.

The rearrangement links TRBV11-2 to TRBJ2-3; no firm D call. CDR1 is SGHAT and CDR2 is FQNNGV in the germline V gene. This CDR3 contains 13 residues. V was trimmed by 4 bases and J by 8 bases, leaving 13 bases between them. DNA for the CDR3: TGTGCCAGCAGCTCTCTTCGTTTCGGTACGCAGTATTTT. Translation gives CASSSLRFGTQYF. Looking up the rest from reference TRBV11-2 and TRBJ2-3 gives the full variable domain: EAGVAQSPRYKIIEKRQSVAFWCNPISGHATLYWYQQILGQGPKLLIQFQNNGVVDDSQLPKDRFSAERLKGVDSTLKIQPAKLEDSAVYLCASSSLRFGTQYFGPGTRLTVL.

CDR3 protein: CASSSGTGLGKLFF. CDR3 bases: TGTGCCAGCAGCTCCGGGACAGGGCTAGGAAAACTGTTTTTT. This chain connects TRBV7-6 to TRBJ1-4; 9 nucleotides align to TRBD1. The V gene end was trimmed by 4 bases and the J gene end by 10 bases; junction bases not matched to a gene: 7. The CDR3 runs 14 residues. The germline gives CDR1 SGHVS, CDR2 FNYEAQ.

This clone was seen only once. The genes are TRBV28 and TRBJ2-6; 9 bases agree with TRBD1. The length of the CDR3 is 17 residues. J gave up 0 bases and V 9 bases, and 9 bases lay outside the gene matches. The V gene's germline CDR1 is MDHEN and CDR2 SYDVKM. Written as DNA, the CDR3 is TGTGCCAGTACCCCGGGACAGGGTTTCTCTGGGGCCAACGTCCTGACTTTC. This encodes CASTPGQGFSGANVLTF.

The sample holds many counts of this clone. The J gene is TRBJ2-1, the V gene TRBV6-1, with D possibly being TRBD2 (6 bases). Looked up from germline, CDR1 is MNHNS and CDR2 is SASEGT. The germline V and J ends were trimmed by 3 bases and 5 bases, with 20 bases remaining between them. This CDR3 is built from 17 residues. The CDR3 reads CASSDHGGLGSHNEQFF. CDR3 in DNA: TGTGCCAGCAGTGACCATGGAGGGTTGGGGTCACACAATGAGCAGTTCTTC.

The chain is built from TRBV18 and TRBJ1-4; TRBD1 aligns across 8 bases. In germline, CDR1 is KGHSH, CDR2 LQKENI. CDR3 size: 15 residues. With 6 bases clipped from V and 7 bases from J, the junction kept 10 bases outside the gene matches. The CDR3 is CASSRPGQETEKLFF. The DNA of the CDR3 is TGTGCCAGCTCGAGGCCGGGACAGGAGACTGAAAAACTGTTTTTT.

This clone was counted only a few times. The rearrangement joins TRBV19 to TRBJ2-2; no reliable D call. Germline lookup yields CDR1 LNHDA and CDR2 SQIVND (reference sequence). The CDR3 covers 12 residues. The V gene lost 7 bases and the J gene lost 1 base, with 4 bases spanning the gap. The CDR3 DNA sequence: TGTGCCAGTAAGTGGAACACCGGGGAGCTGTTTTTT. It yields the protein CASKWNTGELFF.

The chain joins TRBV19 to TRBJ2-6; D unclear. V lost 3 bases to trimming and J lost 0 bases, with 9 bases between them. Germline V gene data show CDR1 as LNHDA and CDR2 as SQIVND (reference sequence). This CDR3 region has 16 residues. For the CDR3, the DNA is TGTGCCAGTAGTATCCTACGAGTCTCTGGGGCCAACGTCCTGACTTTC. Encoded protein: CASSILRVSGANVLTF.

This clone came up once. The chain combines TRBV10-3 with TRBJ2-7; TRBD1 matches 8 bases. V lost 6 bases and J lost 1; bases outside the gene matches: 11. The germline gives CDR1 ENHRY, CDR2 SYGVKD. The CDR3 length is 16 residues. The CDR3 nucleotides read TGTGCCATCAGAGAGACAGGGGAACGGACGTCCTACGAGCAGTACTTC. Amino acids: CAIRETGERTSYEQYF.

This clone has only one observation. The chain recombines TRBV18 with TRBJ2-2; 14 nucleotides match TRBD2. From germline, CDR1 is KGHSH and CDR2 LQKENI. With 6 bases clipped from V and 4 bases from J, the junction kept 10 bases outside the gene matches. This CDR3 has 18 amino acids. CDR3 amino acids: CASSRPGTSGSLTGELFF. The CDR3 nucleotides are TGTGCCAGCTCCCGTCCCGGGACTAGCGGGAGCCTCACCGGGGAGCTGTTTTTT.

This clone appeared a few times. The rearrangement uses TRBV15 and TRBJ2-4, with D perhaps assigned TRBD1 or TRBD2 (5 bases each). There are 16 residues in the CDR3. Germline V gene lookup returns CDR1 LNHNV and CDR2 YYDKDF (reference sequence). Deletions cut 5 bases from V and 0 bases from J, with 14 bases between. This chain's CDR3 is CATSSRDAAAKNIQYF. The CDR3 nucleotides are TGTGCCACCAGCTCCCGGGACGCGGCAGCCAAAAACATTCAGTACTTC. The full variable domain, completed using reference TRBV15 and TRBJ2-4, is DAMVIQNPRYQVTQFGKPVTLSCSQTLNHNVMYWYQQKSSQAPKLLFHYYDKDFNNEADTPDNFQSRRPNTSFCFLDIRSPGLGDTAMYLCATSSRDAAAKNIQYFGAGTRLSVL.

The chain uses TRBV6-6 and TRBJ2-5; maybe TRBD2 (6 bases). Germline V lookup: CDR1 MNHNY, CDR2 SVGAGI (reference sequence). There are 13 residues in the CDR3. Trimming cost V 0 bases and J 4 bases, with 6 bases left between them. CDR3 sequence reads: CASSYSRGETQYF. The CDR3 region has the DNA TGTGCCAGCAGTTACTCGCGGGGAGAGACCCAGTACTTC.

This chain links TRBV19 with TRBJ2-7; 12 bases are shared with TRBD2. The CDR3 loop spans 15 amino acids. The junction had 4 bases not matched to a gene; V was cut back by 5 bases and J by 2 bases. Germline V gene lookup returns CDR1 LNHDA and CDR2 SQIVND (reference sequence). The CDR3, as DNA: TGTGCCAGTAGTGAAAGGACTAGCGGGACCTACGAGCAGTACTTC. Amino acid sequence: CASSERTSGTYEQYF.

V and J are TRBV28 and TRBJ1-3, with unresolved D. Germline V gives CDR1 MDHEN, CDR2 SYDVKM. The CDR3 is 11 residues long. Trimming cost V 6 bases and J 7 bases, with 7 bases left between them. In DNA form, the CDR3 reads TGTGCCAGCAGCCTTCTGAACACCATATATTTT. As protein: CASSLLNTIYF.

The chain carries TRBV5-1 and TRBJ2-7; 7 nucleotides line up with TRBD1. The CDR3 is 16 amino acids. Trimming cost V 0 bases and J 3 bases; bases outside gene matches: 9. The germline V gene has CDR1 SGHRS and CDR2 YFSETQ. The CDR3 loop is CASSLAGQVSVYEQYF. CDR3 coding DNA: TGCGCCAGCAGCTTGGCCGGACAGGTCAGCGTCTACGAGCAGTACTTC. Combining the CDR3 with reference TRBV5-1 and TRBJ2-7 gives the whole variable domain KAGVTQTPRYLIKTRGQQVTLSCSPISGHRSVSWYQQTPGQGLQFLFEYFSETQRNKGNFPGRFSGRQFSNSRSEMNVSTLELGDSALYLCASSLAGQVSVYEQYFGPGTRLTVT.

V is TRBV5-1 and J is TRBJ1-3, with D tentatively TRBD1 (5 bases). Trimming removed 4 bases from V and 0 bases from J, with 11 bases in between. The CDR3 runs 15 residues. Germline V CDR1 and CDR2: SGHRS, YFSETQ. The CDR3 nucleotides are TGCGCCAGCAGCCCGGACACAAACTCTGGAAACACCATATATTTT. Its translation is CASSPDTNSGNTIYF.